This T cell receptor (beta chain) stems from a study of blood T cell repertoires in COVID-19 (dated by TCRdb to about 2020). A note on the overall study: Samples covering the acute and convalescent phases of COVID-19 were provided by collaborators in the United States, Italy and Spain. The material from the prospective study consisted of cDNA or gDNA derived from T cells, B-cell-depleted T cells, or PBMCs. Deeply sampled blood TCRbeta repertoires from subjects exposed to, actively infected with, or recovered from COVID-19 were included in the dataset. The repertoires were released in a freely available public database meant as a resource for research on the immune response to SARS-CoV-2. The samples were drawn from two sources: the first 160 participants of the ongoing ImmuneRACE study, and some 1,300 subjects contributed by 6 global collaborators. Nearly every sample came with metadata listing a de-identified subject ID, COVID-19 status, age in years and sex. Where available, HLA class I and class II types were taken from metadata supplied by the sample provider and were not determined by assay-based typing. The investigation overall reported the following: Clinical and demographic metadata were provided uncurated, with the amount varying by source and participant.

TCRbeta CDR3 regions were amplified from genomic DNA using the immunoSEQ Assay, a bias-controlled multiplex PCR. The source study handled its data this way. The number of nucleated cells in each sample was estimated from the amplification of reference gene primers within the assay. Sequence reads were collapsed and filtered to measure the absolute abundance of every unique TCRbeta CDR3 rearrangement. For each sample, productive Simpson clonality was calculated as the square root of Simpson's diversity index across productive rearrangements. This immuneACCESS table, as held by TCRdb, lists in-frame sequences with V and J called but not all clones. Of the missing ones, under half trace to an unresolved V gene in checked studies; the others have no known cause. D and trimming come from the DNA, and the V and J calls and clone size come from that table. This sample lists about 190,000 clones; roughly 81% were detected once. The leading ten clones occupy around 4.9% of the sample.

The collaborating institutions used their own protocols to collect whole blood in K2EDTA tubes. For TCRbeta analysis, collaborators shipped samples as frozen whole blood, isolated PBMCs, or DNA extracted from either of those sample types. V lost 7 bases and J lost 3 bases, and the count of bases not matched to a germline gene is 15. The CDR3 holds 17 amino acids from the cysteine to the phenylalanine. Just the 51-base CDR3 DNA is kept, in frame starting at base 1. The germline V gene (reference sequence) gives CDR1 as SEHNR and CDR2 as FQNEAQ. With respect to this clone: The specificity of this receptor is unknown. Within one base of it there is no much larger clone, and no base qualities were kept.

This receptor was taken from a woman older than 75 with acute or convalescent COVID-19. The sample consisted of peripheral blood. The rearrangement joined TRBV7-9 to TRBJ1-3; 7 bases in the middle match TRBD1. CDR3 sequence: CASIPRNSRGDGNTIYF. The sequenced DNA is TGTGCCAGCATCCCCCGGAATAGCAGGGGGGATGGAAACACCATATATTTT.